This entry concerns a single TCR beta chain. Antigen unknown. The source of the sample is a study of a mutant IDH1 vaccine in newly diagnosed glioma. Study in general: Patients previously underwent radiotherapy, temozolomide, or both, and most underwent both.

The CDR3 length is 15 residues. The germline V gene has CDR1 SGDLS and CDR2 YYNGEE. The ends lost 4 bases at V and 4 bases at J; junction bases unmatched: 6. The time point: week 35, safety follow-up. Every vaccine dose comprised 300 ug of mutant IDH1 20-mer peptide plus topical imiquimod. Some clones are missing from TCRdb's copy, which holds only in-frame ones; the method was immunoSEQ multiplex PCR. The sample has approximately 50,000 clones, about 90% seen once; the top ten hold 1.5% to 2%. The clonotype originates from a man aged 35 to 55 with glioma. Here the sequenced sample was PBMCs, taken from a glioma patient whose treatment included an IDH1 peptide vaccine. This chain links TRBV9 with TRBJ2-7, with 12 bases aligning to TRBD1. The CDR3 DNA reads TGTGCCAGCAGCATAGGGACAGGGGGCTTATACGAGCAGTACTTC. Protein: CASSIGTGGLYEQYF.